The clone carrying this T cell receptor (beta chain) was recorded many times. The antigen is undetermined. The sample comes from a study of CD8 T cells in ankylosing spondylitis. The authors made TCR beta libraries by quantitative 5'-RACE with molecular barcodes. TCRdb passed the 5' RACE reads through MiXCR, listing each CDR3 protein once. The sample includes about 220,000 distinct CDR3 sequences, about 10% seen only once; the top ten take approximately 20%. Overall study results and limits: Characteristic of ankylosing spondylitis blood, it appeared, was a TCR beta motif comprising roughly eight highly homologous variants.

V lost 3 bases and J 8 bases, leaving 17 bases between the germline ends. CDR1 DFQATT and CDR2 SNEGSKA come from the germline V gene (reference sequence). This CDR3 contains 14 residues. The rearrangement uses TRBV20-1 and TRBJ2-4; D is possibly TRBD1 or TRBD2 (6 bases each). The sequenced sample was blood, either unsorted or a sorted T cell fraction (not recorded which). The origin of this receptor is a male donor with ankylosing spondylitis or in good health (not recorded which). For the CDR3, the DNA is TGCAGTGCTAGCGACACAGGGACTCGCGACATTCAGTACTTC. Encoded protein: CSASDTGTRDIQYF.